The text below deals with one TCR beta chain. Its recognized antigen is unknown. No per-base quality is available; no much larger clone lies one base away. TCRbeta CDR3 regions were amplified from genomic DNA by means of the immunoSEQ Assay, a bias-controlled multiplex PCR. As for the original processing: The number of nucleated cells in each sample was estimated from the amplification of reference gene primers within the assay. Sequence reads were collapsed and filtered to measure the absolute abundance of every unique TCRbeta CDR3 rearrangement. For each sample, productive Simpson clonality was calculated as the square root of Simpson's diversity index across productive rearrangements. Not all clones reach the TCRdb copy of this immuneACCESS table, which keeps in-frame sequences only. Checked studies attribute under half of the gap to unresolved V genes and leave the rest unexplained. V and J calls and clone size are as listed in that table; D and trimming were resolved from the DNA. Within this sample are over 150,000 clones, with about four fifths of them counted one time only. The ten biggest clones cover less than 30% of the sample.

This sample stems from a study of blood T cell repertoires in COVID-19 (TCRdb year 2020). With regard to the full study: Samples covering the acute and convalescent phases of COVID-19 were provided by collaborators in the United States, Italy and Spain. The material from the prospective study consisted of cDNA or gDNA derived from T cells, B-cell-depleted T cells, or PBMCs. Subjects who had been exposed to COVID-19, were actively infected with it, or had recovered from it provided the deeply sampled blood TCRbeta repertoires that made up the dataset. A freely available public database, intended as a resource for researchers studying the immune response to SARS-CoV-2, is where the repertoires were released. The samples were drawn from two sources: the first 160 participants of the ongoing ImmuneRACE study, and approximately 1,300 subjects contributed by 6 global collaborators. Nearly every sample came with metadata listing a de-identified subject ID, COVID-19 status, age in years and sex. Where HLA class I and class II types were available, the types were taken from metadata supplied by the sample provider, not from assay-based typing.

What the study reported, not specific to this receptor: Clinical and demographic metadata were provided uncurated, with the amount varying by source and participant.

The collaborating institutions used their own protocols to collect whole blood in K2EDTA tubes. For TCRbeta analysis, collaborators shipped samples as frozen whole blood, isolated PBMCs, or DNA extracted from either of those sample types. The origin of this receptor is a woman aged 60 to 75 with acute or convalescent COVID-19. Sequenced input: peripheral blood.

The CDR3 region has the sequence CATGLYNEQFF. The DNA sequence is TGTGCCACCGGACTCTACAATGAGCAGTTCTTC. The V and J segments used are TRBV12-3 or TRBV12-4 and TRBJ2-1; the D segment could be TRBD2, given 5 matching bases. V is pared back by 10 bases and J by 3 bases, with 7 bases lying between the germline termini. The CDR3 holds 11 amino acids from the cysteine to the phenylalanine. The kept DNA is CDR3 alone, 33 bases in frame from the first base.